This TCR beta chain was captured in a study of T cell repertoires in cytomegalovirus infection. Looking at the study overall: Indications of both CMV infection and matching HLA type were provided by public TCR beta signatures.

Points from the study as a whole: Clonotypes of TCR beta that were HLA-C-restricted and CMV-specific dominated the ex vivo response. Using cumulative public TCR beta family frequency, the authors identified those who carried CMV together with the relevant HLA.

TCRdb recomputed calls from the reads with MiXCR, one row per CDR3 protein. The table has about 330,000 distinct CDR3 sequences, around 9.5% seen once. Germline V gives CDR1 SGHVS, CDR2 FQNEAQ. Trimming at V came to 3 bases and at J to 0 bases, leaving 6 bases not matched to a gene. The CDR3 sequence is 19 residues long. This clonotype showed up many times. Its antigen remains unknown. Sequencing was performed on PBMCs. The TCR originated in a human donor in good health (CMV status not recorded). Some clones in this sample may be carry-over from other donors' samples. The chain has TRBV7-8 and TRBJ2-1; 15 bases match TRBD2. CDR3 DNA: TGTGCCAGCAGCTTCGGACTAGCGGGGGGGCTCACCTCCTACAATGAGCAGTTCTTC. Translating it yields CASSFGLAGGLTSYNEQFF.